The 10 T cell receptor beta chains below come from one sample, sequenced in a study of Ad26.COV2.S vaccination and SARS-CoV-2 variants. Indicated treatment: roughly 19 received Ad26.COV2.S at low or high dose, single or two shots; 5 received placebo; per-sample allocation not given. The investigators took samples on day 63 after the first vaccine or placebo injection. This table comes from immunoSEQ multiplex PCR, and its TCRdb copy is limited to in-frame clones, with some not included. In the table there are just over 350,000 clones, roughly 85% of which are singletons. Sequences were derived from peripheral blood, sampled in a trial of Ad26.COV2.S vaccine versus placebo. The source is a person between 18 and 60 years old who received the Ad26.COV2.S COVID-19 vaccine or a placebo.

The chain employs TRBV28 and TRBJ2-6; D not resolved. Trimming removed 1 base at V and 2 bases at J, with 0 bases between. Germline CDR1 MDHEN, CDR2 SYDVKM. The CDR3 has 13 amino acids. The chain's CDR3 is CASSLSGANVLTF. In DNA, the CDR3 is TGTGCCAGCAGTTTATCTGGGGCCAACGTCCTGACTTTC.

The CDR3 nucleotides read TGTGCCAGCAGTCCGGACAGACCTAGCAATCAGCCCCAGCATTTT. As protein: CASSPDRPSNQPQHF. V usage is TRBV6-5 and J usage is TRBJ1-5; the D gene is possibly TRBD1 (6 bases). V shed 5 bases and J shed 0 bases, with 11 bases lying between them. CDR3 length: 15 amino acids. CDR1 is MNHEY, CDR2 SVGAGI, per germline.

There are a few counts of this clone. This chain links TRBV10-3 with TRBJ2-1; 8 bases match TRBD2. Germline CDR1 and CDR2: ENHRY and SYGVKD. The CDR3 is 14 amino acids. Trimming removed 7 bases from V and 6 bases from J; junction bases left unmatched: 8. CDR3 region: CAIKSGLASNEQFF. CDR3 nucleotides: TGTGCCATCAAATCCGGACTAGCATCCAATGAGCAGTTCTTC.

The DNA for the CDR3 is TGTGCCAGCAGCGTAGTCGGGGGGCCCCCGGGAACTGAAGCTTTCTTT. It codes for CASSVVGGPPGTEAFF. The J gene is TRBJ1-1, the V gene TRBV9; a weak D match, TRBD1 (6 bases). The length of the CDR3 is 16 residues. Germline CDR1 is SGDLS and CDR2 is YYNGEE. Trimming stripped 0 bases from V and 5 bases from J, with 17 bases between.

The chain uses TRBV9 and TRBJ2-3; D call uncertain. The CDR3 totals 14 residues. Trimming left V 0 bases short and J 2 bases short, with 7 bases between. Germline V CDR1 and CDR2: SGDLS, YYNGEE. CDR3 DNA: TGTGCCAGCAGCGTAGTCGTCACCACAGATACGCAGTATTTT. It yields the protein CASSVVVTTDTQYF.

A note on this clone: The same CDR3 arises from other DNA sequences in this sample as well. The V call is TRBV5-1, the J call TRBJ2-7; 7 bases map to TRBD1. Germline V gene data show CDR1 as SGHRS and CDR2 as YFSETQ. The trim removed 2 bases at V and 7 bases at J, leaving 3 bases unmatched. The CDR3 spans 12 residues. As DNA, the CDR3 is TGCGCCAGCAGCTTAGGGGGCGGAGAGCAGTACTTC. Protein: CASSLGGGEQYF.

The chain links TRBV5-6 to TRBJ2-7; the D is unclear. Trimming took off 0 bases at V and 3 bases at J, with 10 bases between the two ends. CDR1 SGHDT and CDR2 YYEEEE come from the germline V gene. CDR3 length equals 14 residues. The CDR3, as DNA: TGTGCCAGCAGCTTGGTAGGTGGCAACTACGAGCAGTACTTC. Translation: CASSLVGGNYEQYF.

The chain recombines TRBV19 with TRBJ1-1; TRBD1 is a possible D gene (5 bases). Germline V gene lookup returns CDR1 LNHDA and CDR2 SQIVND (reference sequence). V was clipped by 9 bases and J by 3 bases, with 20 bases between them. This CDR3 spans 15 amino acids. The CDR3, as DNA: TGTGCCAGCCGGGGGGGAGACAAACGGTACACTGAAGCTTTCTTT. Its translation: CASRGGDKRYTEAFF.

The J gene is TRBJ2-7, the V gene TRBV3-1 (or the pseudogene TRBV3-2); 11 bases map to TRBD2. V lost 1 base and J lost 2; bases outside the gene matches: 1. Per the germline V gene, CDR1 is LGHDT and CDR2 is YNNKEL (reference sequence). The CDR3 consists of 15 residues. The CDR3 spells CASSQVAGGPYEQYF. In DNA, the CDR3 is TGTGCCAGCAGCCAAGTAGCGGGAGGGCCCTACGAGCAGTACTTC.

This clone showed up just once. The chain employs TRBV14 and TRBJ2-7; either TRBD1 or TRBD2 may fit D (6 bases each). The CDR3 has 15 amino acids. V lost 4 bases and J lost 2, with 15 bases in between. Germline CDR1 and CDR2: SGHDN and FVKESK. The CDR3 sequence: CASSRTGGLTYEQYF. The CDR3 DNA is TGTGCCAGCAGCCGGACCGGGGGCCTTACCTACGAGCAGTACTTC.